The next 6 T cell receptor beta chains were all read from a single sample in a study of siplizumab effects on memory and regulatory T cells. Libraries were prepared by immunoSEQ multiplex PCR; TCRdb keeps only in-frame clonotypes and omits some of them. Of approximately 60,000 clones listed, 79% are singletons. Sequencing input: memory CD4+ T cells sorted from blood. Receptors were obtained from a human donor in good health.

The gene calls are TRBV19 and TRBJ1-2; no clear D gene. The CDR3 totals 15 residues. Germline V CDR1 and CDR2: LNHDA, SQIVND (reference sequence). The ends were cut back, 5 bases at V and 7 bases at J, with 20 bases in the middle. CDR3 sequence reads: CASSPPGSPRFGYTF. The DNA for the CDR3 is TGTGCCAGTAGTCCCCCCGGCTCCCCAAGGTTTGGCTACACCTTC. The full variable domain, with the rest looked up from reference TRBV19 and TRBJ1-2, is DGGITQSPKYLFRKEGQNVTLSCEQNLNHDAMYWYRQDPGQGLRLIYYSQIVNDFQKGDIAEGYSVSREKKESFPLTVTSAQKNPTAFYLCASSPPGSPRFGYTFGSGTRLTVV.

The chain is built from TRBV5-1 and TRBJ2-2; D remains ambiguous. The CDR3 covers 14 residues. Germline lookup yields CDR1 SGHRS and CDR2 YFSETQ. V was trimmed by 0 bases and J by 5 bases, leaving 8 bases between them. The DNA of the CDR3 is TGCGCCAGCAGCTTGGCCGTGGGAACCGGGGAGCTGTTTTTT. This encodes CASSLAVGTGELFF.

The rearrangement uses TRBV18 and TRBJ1-6, with a tentative D call TRBD1 (5 bases). V lost 4 bases to trimming and J lost 8 bases, with 15 bases between them. Per the germline V gene, CDR1 is KGHSH and CDR2 is LQKENI. There are 15 residues in the CDR3. The CDR3 DNA reads TGTGCCAGCTCACTCCGCCCTGGGGCGGATTCACCCCTCCACTTT. It codes for CASSLRPGADSPLHF.

V gene TRBV29-1 combines with J gene TRBJ1-4; D is ambiguous. This CDR3 is built from 10 residues. The germline gives CDR1 SQVTM, CDR2 ANQGSEA. V lost 6 bases, J lost 8 bases, and 7 bases lay in between. In DNA, the CDR3 is TGCAGCGTGGGTGGGGAAAAACTGTTTTTT. It specifies CSVGGEKLFF.

The chain carries TRBV14 and TRBJ1-3; D is uncertain. Germline-derived CDR1 and CDR2 are SGHDN and FVKESK. CDR3 length: 14 amino acids. Trimming removed 1 base from V and 7 bases from J, with 11 bases in between. The CDR3 DNA reads TGTGCCAGCAGCCAAGTAGGTCCAAGGAACACCATATATTTT. It is translated as CASSQVGPRNTIYF.

This clone has only a few counts. This chain uses TRBV10-3 with TRBJ1-2, with TRBD1 identical over 7 bases. Germline loops: CDR1 ENHRY, CDR2 SYGVKD. The CDR3 covers 11 residues. The ends lost 8 bases at V and 10 bases at J; junction bases unmatched: 7. The CDR3 spells CAIGAGGDYTF. The DNA for the CDR3 is TGTGCCATCGGGGCAGGGGGGGACTACACCTTC.